These 11 T cell receptor beta chains came from one sample sequenced in a study of early T cells in non-severe SARS-CoV-2 infection. TCRdb re-called the 5' RACE reads through MiXCR, storing one row per CDR3 protein. The sample carries 57,000 or so distinct CDR3 sequences, around 12% recorded once. Sequences were obtained from whole blood. These receptors all come from an adult who was a healthcare worker with PCR-confirmed SARS-CoV-2 infection or an uninfected control (not recorded which).

CDR3 residues: CSAPGKLAQYF. In DNA, the CDR3 is TGCAGTGCTCCGGGGAAATTGGCGCAGTATTTT. The chain is built from TRBV20-1 and TRBJ2-3; maybe TRBD2 (5 bases). The germline CDR1 and CDR2 sequences are DFQATT and SNEGSKA (reference sequence). V was pared by 5 bases and J by 10 bases, with 13 bases between. The CDR3 is 11 residues long.

The chain links TRBV25-1 to TRBJ2-1; weak D call: TRBD2 (6 bases). Trimming took 2 bases from V and 1 from J, leaving 9 bases between them. The CDR3 spans 15 residues. Germline lookup yields CDR1 MGHDK and CDR2 SYGVNS. The CDR3 DNA is TGTGCCAGCAGTGAAGGGACTCGGTCCTACAATGAGCAGTTCTTC. Protein product: CASSEGTRSYNEQFF.

V gene TRBV28 combines with J gene TRBJ1-4; D possibly corresponds to TRBD1 (6 bases). With 3 bases removed from V and 7 bases from J, the gap between germline ends came to 12 bases. The CDR3 covers 14 residues. Per the germline V gene, CDR1 is MDHEN and CDR2 is SYDVKM. Here the CDR3 DNA reads TGTGCCAGCAGTTTGCAGGGGTCCCGTGAAAAACTGTTTTTT. Translated, it gives CASSLQGSREKLFF.

The chain carries TRBV12-3 or TRBV12-4 and TRBJ1-6, with 8 bases identical to TRBD1. The V gene end was trimmed by 2 bases and the J gene end by 8 bases; junction bases not matched to a gene: 2. CDR3 length: 14 residues. The CDR3 coding sequence is TGTGCCAGCAGTTTACAGGGGGCTGATTCACCCCTCCACTTT. Translation: CASSLQGADSPLHF.

This clonotype was seen more than once but under ten times. The chain joins TRBV27 to TRBJ1-4; no clear D. The V gene lost 7 bases and the J gene lost 6 bases, with 18 bases spanning the gap. There are 15 residues in the CDR3. Looked up from germline, CDR1 is MNHEY and CDR2 is SMNVEV (reference sequence). The CDR3 DNA follows: TGTGCCAGCACCCTCAGCTCGCTTGGCGATGAAAAACTGTTTTTT. This codes for CASTLSSLGDEKLFF. Full variable domain (outside the CDR3, taken from reference TRBV27 and TRBJ1-4): EAQVTQNPRYLITVTGKKLTVTCSQNMNHEYMSWYRQDPGLGLRQIYYSMNVEVTDKGDVPEGYKVSRKEKRNFPLILESPSPNQTSLYFCASTLSSLGDEKLFFGSGTQLSVL.

The gene calls are TRBV7-6 and TRBJ2-3, with 11 bases that match TRBD2. V lost 5 bases, J lost 7 bases, and 11 bases stayed unmatched. This CDR3 contains 16 residues. CDR1 SGHVS and CDR2 FNYEAQ come from the germline V gene. Here the CDR3 reads CASSPYSGRARYTQYF. DNA for the CDR3: TGTGCCAGCAGCCCTTATAGCGGGAGGGCCCGATATACGCAGTATTTT.

V is TRBV19 and J is TRBJ2-2; 10 bases are shared with TRBD1. Looked up from germline, CDR1 is LNHDA and CDR2 is SQIVND (reference sequence). The CDR3 sequence is 16 residues long. V was clipped by 10 bases and J by 6 bases; unmatched bases: 14. The CDR3, as DNA: TGTGCCACTACGTCTTGGACAGGGGGTAATGCCGGGGAGCTGTTTTTT. It codes for CATTSWTGGNAGELFF.

Only a few counts were recorded for this clonotype. CDR3 nucleotide sequence: TGTGCCTGGACCGGACTAGCGGGTAACAATGAGCAGTTCTTC. It is translated as CAWTGLAGNNEQFF. This rearrangement joins TRBV30 to TRBJ2-1; 11 bases are a match to TRBD2. CDR3 length: 14 residues. The V gene end was trimmed by 4 bases and the J gene end by 5 bases; junction bases not matched to a gene: 4. Per germline, CDR1 GTSNPN and CDR2 SVGIG (reference sequence).

The chain joins TRBV12-3 or TRBV12-4 to TRBJ2-2; 8 bases are shared with TRBD2. Losses at the gene ends were 4 bases for V and 6 bases for J; bases not matched to a gene: 7. The CDR3 is made up of 15 amino acids. CDR3 residues: CASSYAGTSAGELFF. CDR3 coding DNA: TGTGCCAGCAGTTACGCCGGGACTAGTGCCGGGGAGCTGTTTTTT.

Details on this clonotype: Sequence at one end of the junction differs from germline and may be a read error. The chain combines TRBV29-1 with TRBJ1-1; no definite D call. This CDR3 region has 12 residues. CDR1 and CDR2 from the germline V gene are SQVTM and ANQGSEA. CDR3 protein: CSVVGDNIEAFF. For the CDR3, the DNA is TGCAGCGTTGTGGGTGACAACATTGAAGCTTTCTTT.

This clonotype has ten or more counts. The rearrangement joins TRBV6-4 to TRBJ2-5, with no clear D. Germline V CDR1 and CDR2: MRHNA, SNTAGT. Trimming removed 5 bases from V and 2 bases from J, with 9 bases in between. The CDR3 is made up of 13 amino acids. CDR3 in DNA: TGTGCCAGCAGTAACGGACCGCAAGAGACCCAGTACTTC. It codes for CASSNGPQETQYF.